Listed below are T cell receptor beta chains from one sample, sequenced in a study of cytomegalovirus exposure and HLA in healthy donors. Data came from immunoSEQ multiplex PCR; TCRdb stores just in-frame clones and leaves some out. Of around 200,000 clones in the sample, around 76% were seen once. Material for sequencing was PBMCs. These receptors were collected from a man aged 25 to 40 in good health and CMV-seronegative. Each CDR3 is given with its conserved first and last residue. The D gene is left open where the match is weak. Rows give clone size only sometimes, using once, few, many, or a class for an expanded clone.

clone size,V gene,J gene,CDR3 length,D gene,CDR3 protein,CDR3 DNA
-,TRBV27,TRBJ1-1,13,TRBD1,CASRKTGGLEAFF,TGTGCCAGCAGGAAAACAGGGGGCTTGGAAGCTTTCTTT
-,TRBV11-2,TRBJ1-5,15,-,CASSTNRARNQPQHF,TGTGCCAGCAGCACAAACAGGGCACGCAATCAGCCCCAGCATTTT
few,TRBV2,TRBJ2-1,14,-,CASSRDKGYNEQFF,TGTGCCAGCAGTCGGGACAAGGGCTACAATGAGCAGTTCTTC
-,TRBV5-1,TRBJ2-3,15,-,CASSLVTQGTDTQYF,TGCGCCAGCAGCTTGGTAACGCAGGGTACAGATACGCAGTATTTT
-,TRBV5-4,TRBJ2-7,14,-,CASSRDKISYEQYF,TGTGCCAGCAGCCGGGACAAAATCTCCTACGAGCAGTACTTC
-,TRBV28,TRBJ1-5,13,-,CASSGAGNQPQHF,TGTGCCAGCAGTGGGGCAGGCAATCAGCCCCAGCATTTT
few,TRBV4-1,TRBJ2-7,16,TRBD2,CASSQGGTSGSYEQYF,TGCGCCAGCAGCCAAGGGGGGACTAGCGGGAGCTACGAGCAGTACTTC
-,TRBV19,TRBJ2-7,16,TRBD2,CASSIGKSGRDYEQYF,TGTGCCAGTAGTATAGGAAAGAGCGGGAGGGACTACGAGCAGTACTTC
-,TRBV4-1,TRBJ2-1,12,-,CASSQDRGEQFF,TGCGCCAGCAGCCAAGATAGAGGTGAGCAGTTCTTC
-,TRBV18,TRBJ2-1,14,-,CASSPQAQYNEQFF,TGTGCCAGCTCACCTCAGGCTCAGTACAATGAGCAGTTCTTC
-,TRBV7-9,TRBJ2-3,16,TRBD1,CASSPTGTGDTDTQYF,TGTGCCAGCAGCCCTACCGGGACAGGGGACACAGATACGCAGTATTTT
-,TRBV5-1,TRBJ1-2,15,-,CASSLGVGGGYGYTF,TGCGCCAGCAGCTTAGGTGTAGGGGGGGGATATGGCTACACCTTC
-,TRBV12-1,TRBJ2-1,21,-,CASSFARTSGRAYISYNEQFF,TGTGCCAGCAGCTTTGCGAGGACTAGCGGGAGGGCCTATATCTCCTACAATGAGCAGTTCTTC
-,TRBV28,TRBJ1-2,15,TRBD1,CASSLTRRGQGGYTF,TGTGCCAGCAGTTTGACGCGAAGGGGGCAGGGTGGCTACACCTTC
-,TRBV7-3,TRBJ2-1,14,-,CASSPQGTYNEQFF,TGTGCCAGCAGCCCCCAGGGGACCTACAATGAGCAGTTCTTC
few,TRBV6-1,TRBJ2-7,13,TRBD2,CASSEERGFEQYF,TGTGCCAGCAGTGAAGAGCGGGGATTCGAGCAGTACTTC
-,TRBV19,TRBJ1-1,16,-,CASSIVAAPTATEAFF,TGTGCCAGTAGTATAGTTGCGGCGCCGACGGCCACTGAAGCTTTCTTT
-,TRBV19,TRBJ1-5,13,-,CASQGGGNQPQHF,TGTGCCAGCCAAGGGGGTGGCAATCAGCCCCAGCATTTT
-,TRBV25-1,TRBJ2-2,13,-,CASSEDGTGELFF,TGTGCCAGCAGTGAAGACGGGACCGGGGAGCTGTTTTTT
-,TRBV5-1,TRBJ1-1,15,-,CASSLESGLNTEAFF,TGCGCCAGCAGCTTGGAATCGGGTTTGAACACTGAAGCTTTCTTT
-,TRBV20-1,TRBJ1-2,11,TRBD1,CSAATGGGYTF,TGCAGTGCTGCGACAGGGGGTGGCTACACCTTC
-,TRBV29-1,TRBJ2-1,18,TRBD2,CSGGGLAGGSGPYNEQFF,TGCAGCGGTGGTGGACTAGCGGGAGGGTCGGGACCCTACAATGAGCAGTTCTTC
-,TRBV4-2,TRBJ2-7,16,TRBD2,CASSQEALAGDREQYF,TGTGCCAGCAGCCAAGAGGCGCTAGCGGGAGATCGGGAGCAGTACTTC
-,TRBV29-1,TRBJ2-1,16,TRBD2,CSVVTEGTSGSIGQFF,TGCAGCGTTGTCACCGAGGGGACTAGCGGGAGTATCGGGCAGTTCTTC
-,TRBV15,TRBJ2-7,17,TRBD2,CATSRDLGLAGEYEQYF,TGTGCCACCAGCAGAGATTTGGGACTAGCGGGAGAATACGAGCAGTACTTC
few,TRBV25-1,TRBJ2-5,14,TRBD2,CASSRGGSRETQYF,TGTGCCAGCTCCCGGGGGGGGAGTAGGGAGACCCAGTACTTC
-,TRBV29-1,TRBJ2-2,13,TRBD1,CSCDRGWTGELFF,TGCAGCTGTGACAGGGGGTGGACCGGGGAGCTGTTTTTT
-,TRBV18,TRBJ1-4,15,TRBD1,CASSPAQGSVEKLFF,TGTGCCAGCTCACCAGCACAGGGGAGTGTTGAAAAACTGTTTTTT
-,TRBV10-2,TRBJ1-2,19,TRBD1,CASSELSFGQGSSIYGYTF,TGCGCCAGCAGTGAACTCTCCTTCGGACAGGGGTCCTCCATTTATGGCTACACCTTC
once,TRBV10-3,TRBJ1-4,13,-,CAISYRENEKLFF,TGTGCCATCAGTTACAGGGAGAATGAAAAACTGTTTTTT
-,TRBV10-3,TRBJ2-6,18,TRBD1,CAISETLGTAAGANVLTF,TGTGCCATCAGTGAAACTCTCGGGACAGCTGCTGGGGCCAACGTCCTGACTTTC
few,TRBV6-5,TRBJ1-2,14,-,CASRQTGQSYGYTF,TGTGCCAGCAGACAAACCGGACAGAGCTATGGCTACACCTTC
-,TRBV10-3,TRBJ2-1,15,-,CAISDGANSYNEQFF,TGTGCCATCAGTGACGGAGCGAACTCCTACAATGAGCAGTTCTTC
-,TRBV11-2,TRBJ2-1,15,-,CASSHPYRDYNEQFF,TGTGCCAGCAGCCATCCCTACCGGGACTACAATGAGCAGTTCTTC
once,TRBV30,TRBJ1-2,16,-,CAWVPGAYSPGVGYTF,TGTGCCTGGGTGCCGGGAGCTTACTCCCCCGGGGTTGGCTACACCTTC
-,TRBV5-6,TRBJ1-3,14,-,CASSELFSGNTIYF,TGTGCCAGCAGCGAACTGTTCTCTGGAAACACCATATATTTT
-,TRBV6-6,TRBJ2-3,16,TRBD2,CASSDLAGGGADTQYF,TGTGCCAGCAGTGACTTAGCGGGAGGGGGGGCAGATACGCAGTATTTT
-,TRBV6-6,TRBJ2-2,16,-,CASSYSREVNTGELFF,TGTGCCAGCAGTTACTCGAGAGAGGTGAACACCGGGGAGCTGTTTTTT
-,TRBV11-2,TRBJ2-1,19,TRBD2,CASSLVASGSITSYNEQFF,TGTGCCAGCAGCTTAGTGGCTAGCGGGAGTATTACCTCCTACAATGAGCAGTTCTTC
-,TRBV19,TRBJ2-7,14,TRBD1,CASSDRDSSYEQYF,TGTGCCAGTAGTGACCGGGACAGCTCCTACGAGCAGTACTTC
-,TRBV15,TRBJ2-7,13,-,CATSTGTYYEQYF,TGTGCCACCAGCACCGGGACATACTACGAGCAGTACTTC
-,TRBV7-8,TRBJ1-2,15,-,CASSSSRGARYGYTF,TGTGCCAGCAGCTCCAGTCGCGGGGCTCGATATGGCTACACCTTC
once,TRBV27,TRBJ1-2,14,-,CASSVGLSSVGYTF,TGTGCCAGCAGTGTCGGACTGAGCAGCGTAGGCTACACCTTC
-,TRBV7-8,TRBJ2-7,15,TRBD1,CASSEGGQGSYEQYF,TGTGCCAGCAGCGAAGGAGGACAGGGGTCATACGAGCAGTACTTC
-,TRBV7-9,TRBJ1-5,15,TRBD1,CASSSSTGGNQPQHF,TGTGCCAGCAGCTCTTCTACAGGGGGCAATCAGCCCCAGCATTTT
-,TRBV7-3,TRBJ2-2,17,-,CASSSYGLQGNTGELFF,TGTGCCAGCAGCTCATATGGATTACAGGGAAACACCGGGGAGCTGTTTTTT
-,TRBV19,TRBJ2-7,13,-,CASSIEGSYEQYF,TGTGCCAGTAGTATAGAGGGGAGCTACGAGCAGTACTTC
-,TRBV4-1,TRBJ2-7,15,TRBD2,CASSQGGLALYEQYF,TGCGCCAGCAGCCAAGGGGGACTAGCACTCTACGAGCAGTACTTC
-,TRBV6-5,TRBJ2-1,15,TRBD2,CASTASGSYINEQFF,TGTGCCAGCACCGCCAGCGGGAGTTATATTAATGAGCAGTTCTTC
once,TRBV4-1,TRBJ2-5,15,TRBD1,CASSQDGTGEETQYF,TGCGCCAGCAGCCAAGATGGGACAGGTGAAGAGACCCAGTACTTC
-,TRBV6-5,TRBJ2-1,15,TRBD2,CASSYSNGGMNEQFF,TGTGCCAGCAGTTACTCGAACGGGGGGATGAATGAGCAGTTCTTC
few,TRBV9,TRBJ2-5,16,TRBD2,CASSAFERETGETQYF,TGTGCCAGCAGCGCTTTCGAGCGGGAGACCGGGGAGACCCAGTACTTC
-,TRBV27,TRBJ2-2,14,TRBD2,CASMRASGTGELFF,TGTGCCAGCATGAGGGCTAGCGGGACCGGGGAGCTGTTTTTT
-,TRBV30,TRBJ1-1,13,TRBD1,CAWSAGQGSLAFF,TGTGCCTGGAGTGCCGGACAGGGATCCCTAGCTTTCTTT
-,TRBV18,TRBJ2-7,13,-,CASSPPMREWQYF,TGTGCCAGCTCACCACCTATGCGTGAGTGGCAGTACTTC